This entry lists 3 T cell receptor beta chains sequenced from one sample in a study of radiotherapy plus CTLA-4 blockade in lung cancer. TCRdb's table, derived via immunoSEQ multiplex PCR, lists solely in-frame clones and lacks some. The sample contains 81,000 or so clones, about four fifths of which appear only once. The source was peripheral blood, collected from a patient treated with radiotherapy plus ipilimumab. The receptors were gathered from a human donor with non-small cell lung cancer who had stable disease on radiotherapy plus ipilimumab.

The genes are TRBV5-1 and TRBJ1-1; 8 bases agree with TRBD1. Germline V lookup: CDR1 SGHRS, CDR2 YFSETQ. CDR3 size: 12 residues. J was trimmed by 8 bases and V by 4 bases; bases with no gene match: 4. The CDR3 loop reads CASSVDRGEAFF. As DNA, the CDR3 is TGCGCCAGCAGCGTCGACAGGGGAGAAGCTTTCTTT. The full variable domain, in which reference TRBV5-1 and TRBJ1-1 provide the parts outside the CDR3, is KAGVTQTPRYLIKTRGQQVTLSCSPISGHRSVSWYQQTPGQGLQFLFEYFSETQRNKGNFPGRFSGRQFSNSRSEMNVSTLELGDSALYLCASSVDRGEAFFGQGTRLTVV.

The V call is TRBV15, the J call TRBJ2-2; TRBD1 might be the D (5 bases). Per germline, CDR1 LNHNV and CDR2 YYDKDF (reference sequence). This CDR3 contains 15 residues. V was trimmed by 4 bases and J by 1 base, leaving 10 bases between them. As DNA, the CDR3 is TGTGCCACCAGCAAAATCGGACAGAACACCGGGGAGCTGTTTTTT. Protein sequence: CATSKIGQNTGELFF.

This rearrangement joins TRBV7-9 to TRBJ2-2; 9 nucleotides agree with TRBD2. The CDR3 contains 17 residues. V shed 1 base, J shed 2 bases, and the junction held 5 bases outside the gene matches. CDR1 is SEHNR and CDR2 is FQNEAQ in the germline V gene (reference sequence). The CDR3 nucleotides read TGTGCCAGCAGCTTAGGTAGCGGGAGCGGTAACACCGGGGAGCTGTTTTTT. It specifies CASSLGSGSGNTGELFF. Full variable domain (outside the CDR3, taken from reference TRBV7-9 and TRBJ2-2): DTGVSQNPRHKITKRGQNVTFRCDPISEHNRLYWYRQTLGQGPEFLTYFQNEAQLEKSRLLSDRFSAERPKGSFSTLEIQRTEQGDSAMYLCASSLGSGSGNTGELFFGEGSRLTVL.